The rows below give T cell receptor beta chains drawn from one sample of a study of cytomegalovirus exposure and HLA in healthy donors. Profiled with immunoSEQ multiplex PCR; TCRdb holds only in-frame clones, not every one. Of 130,000 or so clones listed, approximately 78% are singletons. The sequenced material came from PBMCs. These receptors all stem from a woman between 50 and 59 years old in good health and CMV-seropositive. The CDR3 runs from the conserved cysteine through the conserved F or W. Fields, in order: V gene, J gene, clone size, D gene, CDR3 DNA, CDR3 protein. A D gene is named only where the DNA matches it firmly. Expanded clones are given a class, and other clones once, few, many or no size at all.

TRBV7-6	TRBJ1-6	NA	TRBD1	TGTGCCAGCAGCTTAACCCGGGACAGGGAATCTTCACCCCTCCACTTT	CASSLTRDRESSPLHF
TRBV9	TRBJ2-1	NA	TRBD1	TGTGCCAGCAGCGGGGGACAGGGGTCCGACAATGAGCAGTTCTTC	CASSGGQGSDNEQFF
TRBV9	TRBJ2-2	once	NA	TGTGCCAGCAGCGTAGACCCCCTAAATACCGGGGAGCTGTTTTTT	CASSVDPLNTGELFF
TRBV5-1	TRBJ1-4	once	TRBD1	TGCGCCAGCAGCCTAGGACAGGCAACTAATGAAAAACTGTTTTTT	CASSLGQATNEKLFF
TRBV7-3	TRBJ2-3	NA	NA	TGTGCCAGCAGCTTAATACTAGCAGCAGATACGCAGTATTTT	CASSLILAADTQYF
TRBV11-2	TRBJ2-7	NA	NA	TGTGCCAGCAGCCAGCGACCTGAGGTTATCTACGAGCAGTACTTC	CASSQRPEVIYEQYF
TRBV28	TRBJ2-7	NA	TRBD1	TGTGCCAGCAGTCGATCCGGGACAGGGGGAAGCGAGCAGTACTTC	CASSRSGTGGSEQYF
TRBV2	TRBJ2-7	once	TRBD1	TGTGCCAGCAGGGGGGACAGGGTCGAGCAGTACTTC	CASRGDRVEQYF
TRBV28	TRBJ2-1	once	NA	TGTGCCAGCAGCATCACAGGGCGTGAGCAGTTCTTC	CASSITGREQFF
TRBV6-5	TRBJ2-7	NA	TRBD1	TGTGCCAGCAGTTACGGGACAGGGGCCGATTCCTACGAGCAGTACTTC	CASSYGTGADSYEQYF
TRBV10-3	TRBJ2-7	NA	NA	TGTGCCACGCATCAAGGGGGGGACAGGCCAGCCTACGAGCAGTACTTC	CATHQGGDRPAYEQYF
TRBV27	TRBJ2-3	NA	NA	TGTGCCAGCAGTCACCGGGACTCCCTTAATACGCAGTATTTT	CASSHRDSLNTQYF
TRBV9	TRBJ2-1	NA	TRBD2	TGTGCCAGCAGCGTAGGGGAGCGGGGGGGGAACCTATACAATGAGCAGTTCTTC	CASSVGERGGNLYNEQFF
TRBV10-3	TRBJ2-1	NA	TRBD1	TGTGCCATCAGCGCCGTACAGGGGCATGAGCAGTTCTTC	CAISAVQGHEQFF
TRBV19	TRBJ2-3	NA	TRBD1	TGTGCCAGTAGTATAGGACCGGACAGGGTGCTTACAGATACGCAGTATTTT	CASSIGPDRVLTDTQYF
TRBV7-3	TRBJ2-6	once	NA	TGTGCCAGCAGCTTAAAGCACAGGGATAGCTCTGGGGCCAACGTCCTGACTTTC	CASSLKHRDSSGANVLTF
TRBV5-1	TRBJ2-7	NA	NA	TGCGCCAGCAGCTTGGGGGCCAGGGTAACCTACGAGCAGTACTTC	CASSLGARVTYEQYF
TRBV7-3	TRBJ2-2	NA	NA	TGTGCCAGCAGCGGCGGGACCGGGGAGCTGTTTTTT	CASSGGTGELFF
TRBV11-1	TRBJ1-2	NA	TRBD1	TGTGCCAGCAGCTTATCTTCGAGGGCTACGACAGGGGACGGCTACACCTTC	CASSLSSRATTGDGYTF
TRBV2	TRBJ2-7	NA	TRBD1	TGTGCCAGCTCGGACAGGGTGGCCTACGAGCAGTACTTC	CASSDRVAYEQYF
TRBV7-9	TRBJ2-7	NA	NA	TGTGCCAGCAGGGGGAGTCGCTCCTACGAGCAGTACTTC	CASRGSRSYEQYF
TRBV18	TRBJ2-1	NA	TRBD2	TGTGCCAGCTCACCGGGACTAGCGGGAGTCAATGAGCAGTTCTTC	CASSPGLAGVNEQFF
TRBV7-8	TRBJ1-3	NA	TRBD1	TGTGCCAGCAGCTCTGACAGGGCCTCTGGAAACACCATATATTTT	CASSSDRASGNTIYF
TRBV9	TRBJ1-3	few	NA	TGTGCCAGCAGCGTGGGGGCGGCTGGAAACACCATATATTTT	CASSVGAAGNTIYF
TRBV10-3	TRBJ1-6	NA	TRBD1	TGTGCCATCAGTGAGAAGGGACAGCGAGAAAGCTCCTACAATTCACCCCTCCACTTT	CAISEKGQRESSYNSPLHF
TRBV2	TRBJ1-3	NA	NA	TGTGCCAGCAGTGTTCGTAGGGGCTCTGGAAACACCATATATTTT	CASSVRRGSGNTIYF
TRBV18	TRBJ1-2	NA	NA	TGTGCCAGCTCACCACCGGCCTTCTATGGCTACACCTTC	CASSPPAFYGYTF
TRBV7-9	TRBJ1-3	NA	TRBD1	TGTGCCAGCAGCTTTGACAGGGGGAATTTTGGAAACACCATATATTTT	CASSFDRGNFGNTIYF
TRBV7-3	TRBJ2-1	NA	TRBD2	TGTGCCAGCAGCTTAGGCGGGGGGCCCTATGAGCAGTTCTTC	CASSLGGGPYEQFF
TRBV5-1	TRBJ2-1	NA	NA	TGCGCCAGCAGCACGACACCGGGGGCCTACAATGAGCAGTTCTTC	CASSTTPGAYNEQFF
TRBV30	TRBJ1-1	NA	TRBD1	TGTGCCTGGTCGGGGGGACAGGGGGCCCCAAAGGGACCTGAAGCTTTCTTT	CAWSGGQGAPKGPEAFF
TRBV28	TRBJ2-7	NA	NA	TGTGCCAGCAGTTTATTCCCAGGTTCCTCCTACGAGCAGTACTTC	CASSLFPGSSYEQYF
TRBV6-5	TRBJ1-2	NA	NA	TGTGCCAGCAGTTACAGTCGCGGGGGCGTTGGTGGCTACACCTTC	CASSYSRGGVGGYTF
TRBV4-3	TRBJ2-3	NA	NA	TGCGCCAGCAGCCAAGGAGCTACAGGGTTTAATACAGATACGCAGTATTTT	CASSQGATGFNTDTQYF
TRBV10-3	TRBJ2-1	few	TRBD2	TGTGCCATCAGTGAGAGGTGGGAGCGGGGGAATGAGCAGTTCTTC	CAISERWERGNEQFF